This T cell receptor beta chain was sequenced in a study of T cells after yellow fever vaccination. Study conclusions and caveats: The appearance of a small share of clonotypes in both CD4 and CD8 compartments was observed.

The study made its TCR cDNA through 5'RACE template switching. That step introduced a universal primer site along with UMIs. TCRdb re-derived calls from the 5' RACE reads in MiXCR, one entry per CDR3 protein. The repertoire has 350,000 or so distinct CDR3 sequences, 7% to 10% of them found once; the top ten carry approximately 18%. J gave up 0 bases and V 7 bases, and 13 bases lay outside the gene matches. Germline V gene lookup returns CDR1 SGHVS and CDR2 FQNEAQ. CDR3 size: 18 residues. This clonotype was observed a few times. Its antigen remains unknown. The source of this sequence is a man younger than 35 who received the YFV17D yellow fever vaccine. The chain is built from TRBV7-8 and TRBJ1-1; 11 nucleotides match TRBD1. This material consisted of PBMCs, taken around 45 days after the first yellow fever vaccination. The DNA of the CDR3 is TGTGCCAGCAAGCGGACAGGGGGCACCCTGTTATTGAACACTGAAGCTTTCTTT. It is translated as CASKRTGGTLLLNTEAFF.